What follows is one T cell receptor (beta chain) and its context. Sample treatment: about 20 received Ad26.COV2.S at low or high dose, single or two shots; a few received placebo; per-sample allocation not given. It was on day 63 after the first vaccine or placebo injection that samples were taken. The donor's status was that of an adult aged 18-55 years in Boston. The data are from a study of Ad26.COV2.S vaccination and SARS-CoV-2 variants. Study context: The trial was COV1001 and the donor's arm was Ad26.COV2.S. Once, or twice with 56 days between doses, Ad26.COV2.S was given intramuscularly.

Produced via immunoSEQ multiplex PCR; TCRdb's table is partial and in-frame only. Seen here are 450,000 to 550,000 clones, 80% to 90% observed once, and the top ten hold 1.7%. The origin of this receptor is a person aged 18 to 65 who received the Ad26.COV2.S COVID-19 vaccine or a placebo. Material: peripheral blood, obtained in a trial of Ad26.COV2.S vaccine versus placebo.

CDR3 sequence (DNA): TGTGCCAGTACCCTCCGGACCGACTATGGCTACACCTTC. Amino acid sequence: CASTLRTDYGYTF. The rearrangement links TRBV19 to TRBJ1-2, with unresolved D. V lost 7 bases and J lost 3, with 12 bases in between. Germline V gene data show CDR1 as LNHDA and CDR2 as SQIVND (reference sequence). The CDR3 is made up of 13 amino acids.